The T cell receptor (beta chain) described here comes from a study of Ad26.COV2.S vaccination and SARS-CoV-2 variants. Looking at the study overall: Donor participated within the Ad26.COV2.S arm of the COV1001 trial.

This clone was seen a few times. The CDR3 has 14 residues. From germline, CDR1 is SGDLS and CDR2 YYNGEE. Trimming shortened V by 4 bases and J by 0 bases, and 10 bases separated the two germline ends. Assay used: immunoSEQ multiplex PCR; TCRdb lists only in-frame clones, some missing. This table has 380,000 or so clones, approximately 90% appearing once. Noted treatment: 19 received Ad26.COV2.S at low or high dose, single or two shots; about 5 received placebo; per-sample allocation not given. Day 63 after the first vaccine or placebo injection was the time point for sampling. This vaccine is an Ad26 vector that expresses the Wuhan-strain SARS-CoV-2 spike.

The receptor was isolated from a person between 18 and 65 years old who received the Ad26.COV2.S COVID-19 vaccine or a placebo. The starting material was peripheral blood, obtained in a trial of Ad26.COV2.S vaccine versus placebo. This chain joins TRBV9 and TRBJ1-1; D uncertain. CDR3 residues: CASSPRTLNTEAFF. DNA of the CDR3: TGTGCCAGCAGCCCTAGGACCTTGAACACTGAAGCTTTCTTT.